The T cell receptor beta chain under discussion was sequenced for a study of T cell clones after liver transplantation. Regarding this clone: Its antigen is currently unknown.

Whole-study findings and limits: Rather than being deleted, graft donor-reactive T cells may have moved into the graft.

Only in-frame clones appear in the TCRdb table, and some are missing; sequencing was by immunoSEQ multiplex PCR. The data show around 110,000 clones, about nine tenths seen once. The germline V gene has CDR1 SGHRS and CDR2 YFSETQ. V lost 1 base and J lost 3; bases outside the gene matches: 4. The CDR3 spans 15 residues. The sequenced sample was CD4+ T cells from blood, obtained 12 months after liver transplant. The receptor was isolated from a human patient who received a liver transplant. Part of the T cell pool may stem from the graft donor. V is TRBV5-1 and J is TRBJ1-3; the match to TRBD1 covers 7 bases. For the CDR3, the DNA is TGCGCCAGCAGCTTGACAGGGGCGAGTGGAAACACCATATATTTT. This codes for CASSLTGASGNTIYF.